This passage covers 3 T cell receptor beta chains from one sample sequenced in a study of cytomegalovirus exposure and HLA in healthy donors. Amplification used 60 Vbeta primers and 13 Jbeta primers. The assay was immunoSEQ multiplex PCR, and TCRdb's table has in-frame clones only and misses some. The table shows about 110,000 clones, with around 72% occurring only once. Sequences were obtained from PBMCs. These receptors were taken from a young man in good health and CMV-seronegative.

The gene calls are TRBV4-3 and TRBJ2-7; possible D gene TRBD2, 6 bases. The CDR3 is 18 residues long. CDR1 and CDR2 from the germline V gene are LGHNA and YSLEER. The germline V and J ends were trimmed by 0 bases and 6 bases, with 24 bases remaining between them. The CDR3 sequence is CASSQELTGYDGSGEQYF. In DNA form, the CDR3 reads TGCGCCAGCAGCCAAGAACTTACGGGGTACGACGGGAGTGGCGAGCAGTACTTC.

The CDR3 DNA follows: TGTGCCAGCAGTTATGGGGGACTAGGCTACGAGCAGTACTTC. Protein sequence: CASSYGGLGYEQYF. The chain has TRBV6-5 and TRBJ2-7; 8 bases fit TRBD2. The CDR3 length is 14 residues. Per germline, CDR1 MNHEY and CDR2 SVGAGI. The ends lost 3 bases at V and 3 bases at J; junction bases unmatched: 4.

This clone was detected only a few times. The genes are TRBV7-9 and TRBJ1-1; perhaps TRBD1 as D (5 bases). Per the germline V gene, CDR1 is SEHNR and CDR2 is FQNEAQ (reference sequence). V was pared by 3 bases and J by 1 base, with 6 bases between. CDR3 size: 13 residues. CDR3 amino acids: CASSFQGNTEAFF. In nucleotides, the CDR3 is TGTGCCAGCAGCTTTCAGGGGAACACTGAAGCTTTCTTT.